What follows are 30 T cell receptor beta chains derived from one specimen sequenced in a study of blood T cell repertoires in COVID-19. Only in-frame clones appear in the TCRdb table, and some are missing; sequencing was by immunoSEQ multiplex PCR. The repertoire holds about 95,000 clones, with 84% as singletons. The sample was peripheral blood. These receptors were collected from a human donor in a cohort sampled during active COVID-19.

This chain uses TRBV28 with TRBJ1-4, with 10 bases fitting TRBD1. J gave up 10 bases and V 6 bases, and 11 bases lay outside the gene matches. The germline V gene encodes CDR1 MDHEN and CDR2 SYDVKM. The CDR3 spans 15 residues. CDR3 bases: TGTGCCAGCAGACCAGAGGGACAGGGGAACGGAAAACTGTTTTTT. Translated: CASRPEGQGNGKLFF.

This chain uses TRBV19 with TRBJ1-5; the D gene is possibly TRBD1 (6 bases). V gave up 11 bases and J gave up 1 base, with 24 bases separating them. Germline-derived CDR1 and CDR2 are LNHDA and SQIVND (reference sequence). This CDR3 has 17 amino acids. The CDR3 DNA is TGTGCCTCTAGTATGGGCGTGGGGACAACGAGCAATCAGCCCCAGCATTTT. This gives the protein CASSMGVGTTSNQPQHF. Supplemented by reference TRBV19 and TRBJ1-5, the full variable domain reads DGGITQSPKYLFRKEGQNVTLSCEQNLNHDAMYWYRQDPGQGLRLIYYSQIVNDFQKGDIAEGYSVSREKKESFPLTVTSAQKNPTAFYLCASSMGVGTTSNQPQHFGDGTRLSIL.

The J gene is TRBJ2-1, the V gene TRBV5-1, with D maybe TRBD1 (6 bases). The CDR3 has 15 amino acids. Per the germline V gene, CDR1 is SGHRS and CDR2 is YFSETQ. Trimming shortened V by 0 bases and J by 2 bases, and 9 bases separated the two germline ends. The CDR3 loop is CASSLAGETYNEQFF. CDR3 DNA sequence: TGCGCCAGCAGCTTGGCAGGGGAGACCTACAATGAGCAGTTCTTC.

The chain uses TRBV12-5 and TRBJ2-3; weak D call: TRBD2 (5 bases). V was clipped by 0 bases and J by 1 base, with 17 bases between them. The CDR3 covers 18 residues. Per germline, CDR1 LGHNT and CDR2 FRNRAP. The CDR3: CASGLVPDGEKGTDTQYF. CDR3 bases: TGTGCTAGTGGTTTGGTCCCCGACGGGGAGAAGGGCACAGATACGCAGTATTTT.

V gene TRBV5-8 combines with J gene TRBJ1-5, with TRBD1 as a possible D gene (6 bases). CDR3 length: 16 amino acids. Trimming shortened V by 0 bases and J by 0 bases, and 10 bases separated the two germline ends. The germline V gene encodes CDR1 SGHTS and CDR2 YDEGEE. The CDR3 protein is CASSLGQGISNQPQHF. CDR3 nucleotide sequence: TGTGCCAGCAGCTTGGGGCAGGGGATTAGCAATCAGCCCCAGCATTTT.

This chain uses TRBV14 with TRBJ1-2; 8 bases are a match to TRBD1. This CDR3 spans 15 amino acids. Germline-derived CDR1 and CDR2 are SGHDN and FVKESK. V dropped 4 bases and J dropped 1; count of bases not matched to a gene: 5. The CDR3 loop reads CASSPQGARNYGYTF. In DNA, the CDR3 is TGTGCCAGCAGCCCCCAGGGGGCCCGTAACTATGGCTACACCTTC.

This clone was detected a few times. CDR3 amino acids: CASSVNGQGEAFF. The DNA for the CDR3 is TGTGCCAGCAGTGTTAACGGACAGGGTGAAGCTTTCTTT. The chain has TRBV12-3 or TRBV12-4 and TRBJ1-1; 8 bases are shared with TRBD1. The CDR3 sequence is 13 residues long. With V trimmed by 5 bases and J by 7 bases, 6 bases remained unmatched.

The V gene is TRBV9, the J gene TRBJ2-5; 7 nucleotides align to TRBD2. CDR3 length equals 15 residues. Trimming removed 7 bases from V and 4 bases from J; junction bases left unmatched: 13. Germline V gene data show CDR1 as SGDLS and CDR2 as YYNGEE. CDR3 bases: TGTGCCAGCTCCCCCCGGGGGGAGGGCGGAGAGACCCAGTACTTC. This translates into CASSPRGEGGETQYF.

The chain has TRBV5-1 and TRBJ1-6; 10 positions match TRBD1. This CDR3 is built from 17 residues. CDR1 is SGHRS, CDR2 YFSETQ, per germline. Unmatched junction bases numbered 7, after V lost 0 bases and J lost 7 bases. CDR3 DNA sequence: TGCGCCAGCAGCTTGGCGGGACAGGGGTCGGGGAATTCACCCCTCCACTTT. Its translation is CASSLAGQGSGNSPLHF.

The rearrangement links TRBV6-5 to TRBJ1-2, with 10 bases lining up with TRBD1. The CDR3 extends over 14 amino acids. In germline, CDR1 is MNHEY, CDR2 SVGAGI. Trimming cost V 5 bases and J 4 bases; bases outside gene matches: 4. The CDR3 sequence: CASSRDRGTYGYTF. The CDR3 region has the DNA TGTGCCAGCAGTCGGGACAGGGGAACCTATGGCTACACCTTC.

The V gene is TRBV24-1, the J gene TRBJ2-2, with 8 bases identical to TRBD2. Germline loops: CDR1 KGHDR, CDR2 SFDVKD. Unmatched junction bases numbered 9, after V lost 8 bases and J lost 5 bases. The length of the CDR3 is 15 residues. CDR3 sequence: CATKGSGGGTGELFF. The CDR3 DNA sequence: TGTGCCACCAAAGGGAGCGGGGGCGGTACCGGGGAGCTGTTTTTT.

The chain links TRBV18 to TRBJ1-1, with D possibly TRBD1 on 5 matching bases. CDR3 size: 15 residues. Germline CDR1 KGHSH, CDR2 LQKENI. Trimming shortened V by 2 bases and J by 3 bases, and 13 bases separated the two germline ends. Written as DNA, the CDR3 is TGTGCCAGCTCACCAGGTTCAGGGATGGACACTGAAGCTTTCTTT. Encoded protein: CASSPGSGMDTEAFF.

The rearrangement joins TRBV11-2 to TRBJ2-4; a weak D match, TRBD1 (6 bases). Trimming removed 5 bases at V and 8 bases at J, with 16 bases between. Per the germline V gene, CDR1 is SGHAT and CDR2 is FQNNGV. CDR3 size: 14 residues. The CDR3 DNA reads as TGTGCCAGCAGCCACAGGGTTGGGATGGACATTCAGTACTTC. Its translation: CASSHRVGMDIQYF.

V is TRBV5-4 and J is TRBJ2-3, with D possibly TRBD1 on 6 matching bases. This CDR3 is 18 amino acids long. CDR1 SGHNT and CDR2 YYREEE come from the germline V gene (reference sequence). Deletions cut 4 bases from V and 1 base from J, with 22 bases between. For the CDR3, the DNA is TGTGCCAGCAGCCCTTATGGTGGGGGCAGAGTCGGCACAGATACGCAGTATTTT. Residues: CASSPYGGGRVGTDTQYF.

DNA of the CDR3: TGTGCCAGCTCACTGGCAGACAGCTTAAATCAGCCCCAGCATTTT. Its protein is CASSLADSLNQPQHF. The genes are TRBV18 and TRBJ1-5; D perhaps matches TRBD1 (5 bases). The germline gives CDR1 KGHSH, CDR2 LQKENI. This CDR3 contains 15 residues. Trimming cost V 4 bases and J 4 bases, with 14 bases left between them. Full variable domain (remainder filled in from reference TRBV18 and TRBJ1-5): NAGVMQNPRHLVRRRGQEARLRCSPMKGHSHVYWYRQLPEEGLKFMVYLQKENIIDESGMPKERFSAEFPKEGPSILRIQQVVRGDSAAYFCASSLADSLNQPQHFGDGTRLSIL.

The J gene is TRBJ1-5, the V gene TRBV19; TRBD1 matches 7 bases. Germline V gene lookup returns CDR1 LNHDA and CDR2 SQIVND (reference sequence). With 4 bases clipped from V and 8 bases from J, the junction kept 11 bases outside the gene matches. This CDR3 has 15 residues. The CDR3 region has the DNA TGTGCCAGTAGTAATGCCGAGGGGGCAAGGAAGCCCCAGCATTTT. It encodes CASSNAEGARKPQHF.

The rearrangement links TRBV27 to TRBJ2-1, with 12 bases identical to TRBD2. V dropped 2 bases and J dropped 10; count of bases not matched to a gene: 18. CDR1 MNHEY and CDR2 SMNVEV come from the germline V gene (reference sequence). This CDR3 spans 19 amino acids. The CDR3 sequence is CASSLQLTSGSGAGGEQFF. The DNA for the CDR3 is TGTGCCAGCAGTTTACAGTTGACTAGCGGGAGTGGGGCTGGAGGAGAGCAGTTCTTC.

The rearrangement links TRBV28 to TRBJ1-5; 9 bases are a match to TRBD1. The CDR3 extends over 12 amino acids. From germline, CDR1 is MDHEN and CDR2 SYDVKM. The ends lost 3 bases at V and 12 bases at J; junction bases unmatched: 3. In nucleotides, the CDR3 is TGTGCCAGCAGTTTGCGGACAGGGGTCCAGCATTTT. As protein: CASSLRTGVQHF. Together with reference TRBV28 and TRBJ1-5, the CDR3 gives the full variable domain: DVKVTQSSRYLVKRTGEKVFLECVQDMDHENMFWYRQDPGLGLRLIYFSYDVKMKEKGDIPEGYSVSREKKERFSLILESASTNQTSMYLCASSLRTGVQHFGDGTRLSIL.

V and J are TRBV5-1 and TRBJ2-2, with a possible D match to TRBD2 (5 bases). The CDR3 consists of 13 residues. The germline V gene has CDR1 SGHRS and CDR2 YFSETQ. V was trimmed by 4 bases and J by 4 bases, leaving 8 bases between them. The CDR3 protein is CASSRTVTGELFF. The CDR3, as DNA: TGCGCCAGCAGCAGGACTGTCACCGGGGAGCTGTTTTTT.

A single count supports this clone. The chain joins TRBV6-2 or TRBV6-3 to TRBJ1-1, with 7 bases lining up with TRBD1. V gave up 6 bases and J gave up 11 bases; unmatched junction bases: 15. This CDR3 is 14 amino acids long. The germline CDR1 and CDR2 sequences are MNHEY and SVGEGT. The CDR3 coding sequence is TGTGCCAGCAGCCGGGACAGCCTACCACCGGAGGCTTTCTTT. It codes for CASSRDSLPPEAFF.

V usage is TRBV7-9 and J usage is TRBJ1-5; TRBD1 is a possible D gene (5 bases). V was trimmed by 10 bases and J by 4 bases, leaving 14 bases between them. The CDR3 contains 13 residues. Germline V gene lookup returns CDR1 SEHNR and CDR2 FQNEAQ (reference sequence). CDR3 nucleotides: TGTGCCACCGGGGGATCGGGTAATCAGCCCCAGCATTTT. It yields the protein CATGGSGNQPQHF.

The chain is built from TRBV3-1 (or the pseudogene TRBV3-2) and TRBJ2-3, with a possible D match to TRBD2 (5 bases). The CDR3 is made up of 13 amino acids. Per the germline V gene, CDR1 is LGHDT and CDR2 is YNNKEL (reference sequence). With 1 base removed from V and 5 bases from J, the gap between germline ends came to 7 bases. The CDR3 DNA follows: TGTGCCAGCAGCCAAGTCAGCGGAGATACGCAGTATTTT. Encoded protein: CASSQVSGDTQYF.

J is TRBJ1-1 and V is TRBV19; D possibly corresponds to TRBD1 (5 bases). The CDR3 loop spans 14 amino acids. Germline V gives CDR1 LNHDA, CDR2 SQIVND (reference sequence). Trimming took 7 bases from V and 3 from J, leaving 15 bases between them. This CDR3 reads CASMRTWGDTEAFF. The DNA for the CDR3 is TGTGCCAGTATGAGGACCTGGGGGGACACTGAAGCTTTCTTT.

This clone was found a few times. The CDR3 is CASSYSTAQLYEQYF. CDR3 nucleotides: TGTGCCAGCAGTTACTCGACAGCCCAATTGTACGAGCAGTACTTC. The chain uses TRBV6-5 and TRBJ2-7; D perhaps matches TRBD1 (5 bases). This CDR3 has 15 residues. Per germline, CDR1 MNHEY and CDR2 SVGAGI. Trimming left V 0 bases short and J 4 bases short, with 13 bases between.

V gene TRBV4-1 combines with J gene TRBJ2-5; 10 bases map to TRBD2. The V and J ends lost 4 bases and 4 bases, in that order; junction bases with no gene match: 9. The CDR3 has 16 residues. Germline V gene sequence: CDR1 MGHRA, CDR2 YSYEKL. DNA for the CDR3: TGCGCCAGCAGCCGATTTACAGCGGGAGGGGGAGAGACCCAGTACTTC. Translated, it gives CASSRFTAGGGETQYF.

The chain recombines TRBV7-8 with TRBJ2-7; TRBD1 matches at 9 bases. The CDR3 sequence is 15 residues long. J lost 4 bases, V lost 5 bases, and 9 bases had no gene match. Germline CDR1 and CDR2: SGHVS and FQNEAQ. CDR3 nucleotides: TGTGCCAGCAGCCTGAAGGGACAGGGCGGGTACGAGCAGTACTTC. This translates into CASSLKGQGGYEQYF.

The chain joins TRBV21-1 to TRBJ1-2; the listed D gene, TRBD1, was not tested against the DNA. TRBV21-1 counts as a pseudogene. CDR3 length: 14 amino acids. CDR3 bases: TGTGCCAGCAGCAAACAGGGTTACGACTATGGCTACACCTTC. Protein sequence: CASSKQGYDYGYTF.

V and J are TRBV19 and TRBJ2-3; D gene uncertain. V was pared by 3 bases and J by 2 bases, with 3 bases between. The CDR3 spans 12 residues. Germline CDR1 LNHDA, CDR2 SQIVND (reference sequence). The CDR3 protein is CASSMYTDTQYF. The CDR3 bases are TGTGCCAGTAGTATGTACACAGATACGCAGTATTTT.

This chain uses TRBV5-1 with TRBJ2-3; D is uncertain. Germline assignment: CDR1 SGHRS and CDR2 YFSETQ. Trimming cost V 4 bases and J 2 bases, with 8 bases left between them. This CDR3 has 13 residues. The CDR3: CASSTSNTDTQYF. CDR3 DNA sequence: TGCGCCAGCAGCACTTCGAACACAGATACGCAGTATTTT.

This clone came up once. This chain joins TRBV18 and TRBJ1-5, with D possibly being TRBD1 (5 bases). The CDR3 extends over 14 amino acids. V lost 4 bases, J lost 0 bases, and 7 bases lay in between. Germline CDR1 KGHSH, CDR2 LQKENI. CDR3 sequence reads: CASSRQTSNQPQHF. CDR3 bases: TGTGCCAGCTCACGACAGACTAGCAATCAGCCCCAGCATTTT.